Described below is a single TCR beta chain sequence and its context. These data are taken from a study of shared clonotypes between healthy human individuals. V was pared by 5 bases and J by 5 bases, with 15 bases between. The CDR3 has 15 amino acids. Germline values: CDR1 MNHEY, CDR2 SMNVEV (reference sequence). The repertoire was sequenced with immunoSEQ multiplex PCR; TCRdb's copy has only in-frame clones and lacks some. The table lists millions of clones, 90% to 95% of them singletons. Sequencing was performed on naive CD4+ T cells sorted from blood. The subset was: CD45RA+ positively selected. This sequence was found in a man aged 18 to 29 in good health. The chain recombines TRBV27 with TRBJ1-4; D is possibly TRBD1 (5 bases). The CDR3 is CASSANTRGNEKLFF. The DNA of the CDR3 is TGTGCCAGCAGTGCCAACACCCGGGGGAATGAAAAACTGTTTTTT.